The sequence of this T cell receptor beta chain was determined in a study of control samples from healthy donors and cancer patients. Here immunoSEQ multiplex PCR was the method, and the copy in TCRdb shows in-frame clones only, minus some. The data hold approximately 130,000 clones, with 87% observed a single time. CDR1 is LNHDA and CDR2 is SQIVND in the germline V gene (reference sequence). This CDR3 has 15 amino acids. V lost 6 bases and J lost 0, with 12 bases in between. Material for sequencing was blood. This TCR came from a man between 25 and 39 years old in good health. The V gene is TRBV19, the J gene TRBJ1-5; D is ambiguous. As DNA, the CDR3 is TGTGCCAGTAGGTCCGCCAGTTATAGCAATCAGCCCCAGCATTTT. Protein sequence: CASRSASYSNQPQHF.